One sample yielded the 3 T cell receptor beta chains listed below, sequenced in a study of cytomegalovirus exposure and HLA in healthy donors. Primers: 60 Vbeta forward and 13 Jbeta reverse. Some clones are missing from TCRdb's copy, which holds only in-frame ones; the method was immunoSEQ multiplex PCR. The repertoire has roughly 200,000 clones, over 70% of them found once; the top ten carry around 3%. The sample was PBMCs. The source is a male donor in good health and CMV-seronegative.

The chain links TRBV4-1 to TRBJ2-3; 13 bases are shared with TRBD2. V gave up 4 bases and J gave up 6 bases; unmatched junction bases: 10. The CDR3 has 17 amino acids. Germline assignment: CDR1 MGHRA and CDR2 YSYEKL. The CDR3 loop reads CASSPYTSGRGGDTQYF. The CDR3 nucleotides are TGCGCCAGCAGCCCTTACACTAGCGGGAGGGGTGGGGATACGCAGTATTTT.

The chain joins TRBV19 to TRBJ2-1, with 8 bases identical to TRBD2. Germline CDR1 is LNHDA and CDR2 is SQIVND (reference sequence). V shed 3 bases and J 0 bases; nucleotides not matched to a gene: 4. The CDR3 has 16 amino acids. CDR3 loop: CASSIRGGLSYNEQFF. In DNA, the CDR3 is TGTGCCAGTAGTATCCGGGGGGGACTCTCCTACAATGAGCAGTTCTTC.

This CDR3 reads CAWRPSDRGQPQHF. DNA of the CDR3: TGTGCCTGGAGACCCTCCGACAGGGGTCAGCCCCAGCATTTT. The chain recombines TRBV30 with TRBJ1-5; TRBD1 agrees at 8 bases. The CDR3 is 14 residues long. V trimming: 3 bases; J trimming: 6 bases; junction bases outside the gene matches: 7. Germline values: CDR1 GTSNPN, CDR2 SVGIG (reference sequence).